One and the same sample provided the 18 T cell receptor beta chains below, sequenced in a study of beta chain features in type 1 diabetes. Their antigens are not known. The study, taken as a whole, reports: In every one of the four CD4+ subsets, TCRB CDR3s were moderately but significantly shorter in Type 1 diabetes patients.

The entirety of the isolated RNA underwent reverse transcription, so expressed TCRB transcripts were sequenced. This table comes from immunoSEQ multiplex PCR, and its TCRdb copy is limited to in-frame clones, with some not included. The sample records 600,000 to 750,000 clones, roughly an eighth being singletons. The sample was naive CD4+ T cells from blood. The receptors stem from a man aged 25 to 45 with type 1 diabetes.

Only a few counts were recorded for this clone. The rearrangement joins TRBV29-1 to TRBJ1-1; D is unclear. Trimming shortened V by 7 bases and J by 1 base, and 16 bases separated the two germline ends. Germline lookup yields CDR1 SQVTM and CDR2 ANQGSEA. The CDR3 is made up of 14 amino acids. The CDR3, as DNA: TGCAGCGCGGATAGGGCCGACAAGAACACTGAAGCTTTCTTT. Translation gives CSADRADKNTEAFF.

This clone was observed a handful of times. The CDR3 is CASSGPVNEQFF. In nucleotides, the CDR3 is TGTGCCAGCAGCGGCCCGGTTAATGAGCAGTTCTTC. The genes are TRBV7-2 and TRBJ2-1; D is undetermined. V gave up 5 bases and J gave up 7 bases, with 9 bases separating them. Germline V gene lookup returns CDR1 SGHTA and CDR2 FQGNSA. CDR3 length equals 12 residues.

This clone turned up a few times. The V call is TRBV5-1, the J call TRBJ2-1; 12 bases map to TRBD2. J gave up 8 bases and V 0 bases, and 0 bases lay outside the gene matches. Germline-derived CDR1 and CDR2 are SGHRS and YFSETQ. The CDR3 totals 14 residues. In DNA, the CDR3 is TGCGCCAGCAGCTTGGGGACTAGCGGGGATGAGCAGTTCTTC. Translation: CASSLGTSGDEQFF.

The chain couples TRBV9 to TRBJ2-3; perhaps TRBD2 as D (5 bases). CDR3 length equals 16 residues. Per germline, CDR1 SGDLS and CDR2 YYNGEE. Trimming took off 0 bases at V and 0 bases at J, with 11 bases between the two ends. The CDR3: CASSVDSRTSTDTQYF. CDR3 nucleotide sequence: TGTGCCAGCAGCGTAGATAGCAGGACTAGCACAGATACGCAGTATTTT.

The chain uses TRBV30 and TRBJ1-3; D is undetermined. Germline CDR1 reads GTSNPN; CDR2 reads SVGIG (reference sequence). CDR3 length equals 13 residues. Trimming stripped 0 bases from V and 4 bases from J, with 7 bases between. This CDR3 reads CAWSVEGGNTIYF. CDR3 coding DNA: TGTGCCTGGAGTGTTGAAGGGGGAAACACCATATATTTT.

This clone has just a few counts. The chain has TRBV5-1 and TRBJ1-1; 7 bases align to TRBD1. Germline V CDR1 and CDR2: SGHRS, YFSETQ. V was clipped by 4 bases and J by 1 base; unmatched bases: 4. The CDR3 length is 14 residues. The CDR3 sequence: CASSVTGENTEAFF. CDR3 DNA: TGCGCCAGCAGCGTTACAGGGGAGAACACTGAAGCTTTCTTT.

There are a few counts of this clone. The chain combines TRBV5-1 with TRBJ1-2; D perhaps matches TRBD1 (5 bases). The V end was cut by 10 bases, the J end by 3 bases, with 16 bases between. Germline V CDR1 and CDR2: SGHRS, YFSETQ. The CDR3 runs 13 residues. CDR3 DNA: TGCGCCCGCAATCGACGGGGCGACTATGGCTACACCTTC. It translates to CARNRRGDYGYTF.

This clone was detected only a few times. The CDR3 nucleotides are TGTGCCAGCAGCTTAATTGAGGGACATAGCACAGATACGCAGTATTTT. The encoded protein is CASSLIEGHSTDTQYF. J is TRBJ2-3 and V is TRBV11-3; D is perhaps TRBD1 (6 bases). The CDR3 totals 16 residues. Trimming left V 2 bases short and J 0 bases short, with 12 bases between. Germline CDR1 reads SGHNT; CDR2 reads YENEEA.

The chain uses TRBV5-4 and TRBJ2-1; 7 positions agree with TRBD1. The V gene's germline CDR1 is SGHNT and CDR2 YYREEE (reference sequence). The CDR3 consists of 18 residues. The ends lost 3 bases at V and 0 bases at J; junction bases unmatched: 12. The CDR3 nucleotides read TGTGCCAGCAGCTCCCCTGGACAGGTCCGTAGCTCCTACAATGAGCAGTTCTTC. This encodes CASSSPGQVRSSYNEQFF.

This clone has only a few counts. The chain recombines TRBV7-2 with TRBJ2-4, with 7 bases fitting TRBD2. The germline V gene has CDR1 SGHTA and CDR2 FQGNSA. This CDR3 is built from 14 residues. The V gene end was trimmed by 2 bases and the J gene end by 5 bases; junction bases not matched to a gene: 3. For the CDR3, the DNA is TGTGCCAGCAGCTTATTCCGGGGGGAAAACATTCAGTACTTC. It yields the protein CASSLFRGENIQYF.

The genes are TRBV21-1 and TRBJ2-3. TRBV21-1 is a recognized pseudogene. CDR3 length: 16 amino acids. In DNA form, the CDR3 reads TGTGCCAGCAGCAAAGTGGGGGGCTGCCGCACAGATACGCAGTATTTT. It yields the protein CASSKVGGCRTDTQYF.

The chain uses TRBV5-1 and TRBJ2-7, with 7 bases fitting TRBD1. Germline CDR1 is SGHRS and CDR2 is YFSETQ. J was trimmed by 0 bases and V by 3 bases; bases with no gene match: 12. The CDR3 sequence is 17 residues long. For the CDR3, the DNA is TGCGCCAGCAGCTGGCTTACGGGACAGCAGAGCTCCTACGAGCAGTACTTC. This gives the protein CASSWLTGQQSSYEQYF.

This clone was recorded a few times. The gene calls are TRBV19 and TRBJ1-5; 8 bases agree with TRBD1. Germline V gene lookup returns CDR1 LNHDA and CDR2 SQIVND (reference sequence). The CDR3 length is 15 residues. The junction had 4 bases not matched to a gene; V was cut back by 3 bases and J by 3 bases. The CDR3 DNA reads as TGTGCCAGTAGTATGACAGGGGCCGTCAATCAGCCCCAGCATTTT. Translating it yields CASSMTGAVNQPQHF.

This clone showed up just a few times. The chain employs TRBV5-1 and TRBJ2-2; no reliable D call. The CDR3 length is 13 residues. The V and J ends lost 0 bases and 7 bases respectively, with 7 bases between them. Germline CDR1 SGHRS, CDR2 YFSETQ. The CDR3 DNA is TGCGCCAGCAGCTTGGATGTGCTCGGGGAGCTGTTTTTT. Translating it yields CASSLDVLGELFF.

The table lists this clone with a few counts. The J gene is TRBJ2-1, the V gene TRBV7-2, with a weak D call TRBD2 (6 bases). This CDR3 is 14 amino acids long. From germline, CDR1 is SGHTA and CDR2 FQGNSA. Trimming pared 5 bases from V and 2 bases from J, leaving 10 bases between. The CDR3 coding sequence is TGTGCCAGCAGCGAGGGACTGACCTACAATGAGCAGTTCTTC. It yields the protein CASSEGLTYNEQFF.

The V call is TRBV14, the J call TRBJ2-3; 9 nucleotides line up with TRBD1. The germline CDR1 and CDR2 sequences are SGHDN and FVKESK. The length of the CDR3 is 16 residues. J lost 6 bases, V lost 3 bases, and 10 bases had no gene match. CDR3 bases: TGTGCCAGCAGCCACCCGGGACAGGGTAGTAAGGATACGCAGTATTTT. It specifies CASSHPGQGSKDTQYF.

This chain connects TRBV6-6 to TRBJ2-7; D gene uncertain. This CDR3 comprises 13 residues. Germline V gene lookup returns CDR1 MNHNY and CDR2 SVGAGI (reference sequence). The V end lost 0 bases, the J end lost 4 bases, and 7 bases lay between the germline ends. CDR3 region: CASSYSGDYEQYF. CDR3 sequence (DNA): TGTGCCAGCAGTTACTCCGGAGATTACGAGCAGTACTTC.

This clone turned up a few times. The genes are TRBV7-9 and TRBJ2-5; 7 bases agree with TRBD2. V lost 1 base and J lost 2; bases outside the gene matches: 4. Germline V gene data show CDR1 as SEHNR and CDR2 as FQNEAQ (reference sequence). This CDR3 is 15 amino acids long. The CDR3 loop reads CASSLDGGSQETQYF. CDR3 sequence (DNA): TGTGCCAGCAGCTTAGACGGGGGGTCACAAGAGACCCAGTACTTC.